Here is one T cell receptor (beta chain) with its context. Seattle patients were enrolled during active infection and followed longitudinally. As handled by the study authors: For nucleated cells, counts were estimated from reference gene primer amplification. TCRdb's copy holds only in-frame clones and misses some; the assay was immunoSEQ multiplex PCR. V and J calls and clone size are those listed in that table; D and trimming were worked out from the DNA. The sample has roughly 300,000 clones, approximately 88% seen once; the top ten hold 1.4% to 1.5%. The sample is drawn from a study of blood T cell repertoires in COVID-19. Study-wide context: T cells, B-cell-depleted T cells, or PBMCs supplied cDNA or gDNA.

The germline V gene encodes CDR1 LNHDA and CDR2 SQIVND (reference sequence). The CDR3 is 15 amino acids. With V trimmed by 8 bases and J by 0 bases, 4 bases remained unmatched. Sequencing was carried out using peripheral blood. The chain couples TRBV19 to TRBJ2-6; 7 nucleotides align to TRBD2. The sequence derives from a human donor with COVID-19, enrolled during active disease. The donor label of this sample is uncertain. The CDR3, as DNA: TGTGCCAGTCGGGACTATAACTCTGGGGCCAACGTCCTGACTTTC. Protein product: CASRDYNSGANVLTF.